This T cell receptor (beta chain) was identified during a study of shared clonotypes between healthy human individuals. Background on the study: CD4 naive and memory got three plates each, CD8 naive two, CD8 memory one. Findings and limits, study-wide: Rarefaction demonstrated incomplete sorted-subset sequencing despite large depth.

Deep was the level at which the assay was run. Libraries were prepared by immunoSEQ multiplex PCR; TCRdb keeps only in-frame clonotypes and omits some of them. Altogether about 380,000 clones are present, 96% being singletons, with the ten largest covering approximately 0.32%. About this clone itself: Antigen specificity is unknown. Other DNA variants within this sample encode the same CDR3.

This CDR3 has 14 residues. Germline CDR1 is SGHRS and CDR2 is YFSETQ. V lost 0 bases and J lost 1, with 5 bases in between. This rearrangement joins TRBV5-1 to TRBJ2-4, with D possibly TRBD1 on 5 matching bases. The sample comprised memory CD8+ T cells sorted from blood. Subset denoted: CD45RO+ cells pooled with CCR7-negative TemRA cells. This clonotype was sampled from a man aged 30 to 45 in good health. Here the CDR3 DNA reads TGCGCCAGCAGCTTGGAGGGGGCCAAAAACATTCAGTACTTC. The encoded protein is CASSLEGAKNIQYF.